A single sample is the source of the 21 T cell receptor beta chains below, sequenced in a study of identical twins. TCRdb independently ran MiXCR on the 5' RACE reads; one entry per CDR3 protein. The data contain approximately 240,000 distinct CDR3 sequences, about 14% of them singletons. Sequenced material: memory (CD45RO+) T cells sorted from blood. The receptors derive from a woman in her late teens or twenties in good health.

This clonotype came up a few times. The CDR3 DNA is TGTGCCAGCAGGACAGGGTTTCTAATAGGCGAGCAGTACTTC. Protein product: CASRTGFLIGEQYF. The rearrangement links TRBV6-1 to TRBJ2-7; 7 bases line up with TRBD1. After removal of 6 bases from V and 6 bases from J, the junction contained 11 bases not matched to a gene. This CDR3 has 14 residues. Looked up from germline, CDR1 is MNHNS and CDR2 is SASEGT.

The V and J genes are TRBV7-2 and TRBJ2-1; TRBD2 agrees at 7 bases. This CDR3 is 21 amino acids long. CDR1 is SGHTA, CDR2 FQGNSA, per germline. V shed 0 bases, J shed 4 bases, and the junction held 21 bases outside the gene matches. CDR3: CASSLARMGLVTGGRYNEQFF. CDR3 sequence (DNA): TGTGCCAGCAGCTTAGCGCGGATGGGGCTGGTTACCGGGGGGAGGTACAATGAGCAGTTCTTC. Combining the CDR3 with reference TRBV7-2 and TRBJ2-1 gives the whole variable domain GAGVSQSPSNKVTEKGKDVELRCDPISGHTALYWYRQSLGQGLEFLIYFQGNSAPDKSGLPSDRFSAERTGGSVSTLTIQRTQQEDSAVYLCASSLARMGLVTGGRYNEQFFGPGTRLTVL.

The V and J genes are TRBV4-3 and TRBJ1-3; D ambiguous. Germline CDR1 reads LGHNA; CDR2 reads YSLEER. CDR3 length equals 17 residues. V lost 0 bases and J lost 0, with 12 bases in between. CDR3 amino acids: CASSQDLKAYSGNTIYF. The CDR3 nucleotides are TGCGCCAGCAGCCAAGACCTCAAGGCCTACTCTGGAAACACCATATATTTT.

This clonotype was recorded at least ten times. The chain is built from TRBV7-9 and TRBJ1-1; D remains ambiguous. V was trimmed by 6 bases and J by 11 bases, leaving 22 bases between them. Germline assignment: CDR1 SEHNR and CDR2 FQNEAQ (reference sequence). The CDR3 length is 14 residues. CDR3 sequence reads: CASRPVQVLSEAFF. As DNA, the CDR3 is TGTGCCAGCAGACCAGTCCAGGTCTTGTCGGAGGCTTTCTTT. The whole variable domain, remainder taken from reference TRBV7-9 and TRBJ1-1, is DTGVSQNPRHKITKRGQNVTFRCDPISEHNRLYWYRQTLGQGPEFLTYFQNEAQLEKSRLLSDRFSAERPKGSFSTLEIQRTEQGDSAMYLCASRPVQVLSEAFFGQGTRLTVV.

This clonotype was found a few times. One junction end does not reproduce the germline sequence, and a read error may be involved. The CDR3: CASSPSVIGELFF. The DNA of the CDR3 is TGTGCTAGCAGTCCCAGTGTAATCGGGGAGCTGTTTTTT. The chain joins TRBV7-7 to TRBJ2-2, with unresolved D. Looked up from germline, CDR1 is SSHAT and CDR2 is FNYEAQ (reference sequence). CDR3 size: 13 residues.

V is TRBV5-1 and J is TRBJ2-2; 10 bases line up with TRBD1. CDR1 SGHRS and CDR2 YFSETQ come from the germline V gene. V lost 4 bases to trimming and J lost 6 bases; unmatched junction nucleotides: 9. The CDR3 runs to 16 residues. CDR3 region: CASSTIGTGVAGELFF. Written as DNA, the CDR3 is TGCGCCAGCAGCACCATAGGGACAGGGGTTGCCGGGGAGCTGTTTTTT. Together with reference TRBV5-1 and TRBJ2-2, the CDR3 gives the full variable domain: KAGVTQTPRYLIKTRGQQVTLSCSPISGHRSVSWYQQTPGQGLQFLFEYFSETQRNKGNFPGRFSGRQFSNSRSEMNVSTLELGDSALYLCASSTIGTGVAGELFFGEGSRLTVL.

As for this clonotype: At one end, the junction sequence differs from germline, possibly due to a read error. The rearrangement links TRBV7-7 to TRBJ2-5, with D tentatively TRBD2 (6 bases). This CDR3 contains 15 residues. CDR1 is SSHAT, CDR2 FNYEAQ, per germline (reference sequence). For the CDR3, the DNA is TGTGCTAGCAGCTTAGGGACTTTCCCCGGAGAGACCCAGTACTTC. Its protein is CASSLGTFPGETQYF.

The chain has TRBV5-5 and TRBJ1-2; D is uncertain. Trimming left V 4 bases short and J 1 base short, with 17 bases between. Looked up from germline, CDR1 is SGHKS and CDR2 is YYEKEE (reference sequence). The CDR3 contains 16 residues. The CDR3 region has the DNA TGTGCCAGCAGCCCGATCGAGGGTACTCATAACTATGGCTACACCTTC. Protein: CASSPIEGTHNYGYTF.

This clonotype was counted only a few times. This rearrangement joins TRBV2 to TRBJ2-5, with D perhaps TRBD1 (6 bases). The length of the CDR3 is 15 residues. Germline-derived CDR1 and CDR2 are SNHLY and FYNNEI. The germline V and J ends were trimmed by 4 bases and 4 bases, with 16 bases remaining between them. The DNA of the CDR3 is TGTGCCAGCAGTGGGCACAGGGTGCGCGCAGAGACCCAGTACTTC. Its protein is CASSGHRVRAETQYF.

This sequence joins TRBV6-1 and TRBJ1-3; no reliable D call. Looked up from germline, CDR1 is MNHNS and CDR2 is SASEGT. This CDR3 comprises 14 residues. V shed 7 bases and J shed 0 bases, with 10 bases lying between them. The CDR3 DNA sequence: TGTGCCAGCAAAAGGGCAAGCTCTGGAAACACCATATATTTT. It yields the protein CASKRASSGNTIYF.

There are a few counts of this clonotype. V gene TRBV6-2 or TRBV6-3 combines with J gene TRBJ2-7; the D gene is possibly TRBD1 (5 bases). Germline CDR1 reads MNHEY; CDR2 reads SVGEGT. The CDR3 covers 16 residues. Deletions cut 2 bases from V and 0 bases from J, with 14 bases between. The CDR3 protein is CASSYMGLRFSYEQYF. The CDR3 DNA sequence: TGTGCCAGCAGTTACATGGGGCTGCGATTCTCCTACGAGCAGTACTTC.

The chain links TRBV20-1 to TRBJ2-7, with 12 bases lining up with TRBD2. V shed 6 bases, J shed 3 bases, and the junction held 3 bases outside the gene matches. Germline CDR1 DFQATT, CDR2 SNEGSKA (reference sequence). The CDR3 sequence is 13 residues long. CDR3 region: CSAWTSGVYEQYF. CDR3 nucleotides: TGCAGTGCGTGGACTAGCGGGGTCTACGAGCAGTACTTC.

This chain uses TRBV9 with TRBJ2-1; TRBD2 aligns across 8 bases. Unmatched junction bases numbered 8, after V lost 4 bases and J lost 2 bases. This CDR3 region has 16 residues. Germline CDR1 SGDLS, CDR2 YYNGEE. The CDR3 nucleotides read TGTGCCAGCAGCCCCTCAGCGGGAGCGACCTACAATGAGCAGTTCTTC. Translation gives CASSPSAGATYNEQFF.

This rearrangement joins TRBV6-2 or TRBV6-3 to TRBJ2-1; tentative D call: TRBD2 (5 bases). Germline-derived CDR1 and CDR2 are MNHEY and SVGEGT. The CDR3 sequence is 13 residues long. V gave up 2 bases and J gave up 10 bases, with 12 bases separating them. In DNA, the CDR3 is TGTGCCAGCAGTTACCAACGGACGGGAGAGCAGTTCTTC. This sequence encodes CASSYQRTGEQFF.

The gene calls are TRBV21-1 and TRBJ1-5; TRBD1, the D gene given by the table, was not confirmed from the DNA. TRBV21-1 is listed as a pseudogene. This CDR3 is 16 amino acids long. Written as DNA, the CDR3 is TGTGCCAGCAGCAAACAACCGGGCACGAATGAATTGGCCCAGCATTTT. Protein sequence: CASSKQPGTNELAQHF.

This clonotype has just a few counts. The chain combines TRBV4-3 with TRBJ2-1; 8 bases map to TRBD2. The V and J ends lost 1 base and 2 bases, in that order; junction bases with no gene match: 1. The germline CDR1 and CDR2 sequences are LGHNA and YSLEER. CDR3 length: 15 amino acids. CDR3 DNA: TGCGCCAGCAGCCAAGCGACTAGCGCCTACAATGAGCAGTTCTTC. Amino acid sequence: CASSQATSAYNEQFF.

J is TRBJ2-7 and V is TRBV7-2; TRBD2 might be the D (6 bases). V lost 0 bases and J lost 3, with 12 bases in between. This CDR3 spans 15 amino acids. Per the germline V gene, CDR1 is SGHTA and CDR2 is FQGNSA. CDR3 amino acids: CASSLAGGSFYEQYF. As DNA, the CDR3 is TGTGCCAGCAGCTTAGCGGGGGGATCTTTCTACGAGCAGTACTTC.

The chain links TRBV6-2 or TRBV6-3 to TRBJ2-7, with D unresolved. Trimming removed 10 bases from V and 7 bases from J, with 17 bases in between. Looked up from germline, CDR1 is MNHEY and CDR2 is SVGEGT. This CDR3 has 12 residues. This CDR3 is CATSRSSPEQYF. CDR3 coding DNA: TGTGCCACCTCTAGGAGCTCACCTGAGCAGTACTTC.

The V gene is TRBV20-1, the J gene TRBJ1-2; possibly TRBD1 for D (6 bases). Per germline, CDR1 DFQATT and CDR2 SNEGSKA (reference sequence). The ends were cut back, 3 bases at V and 3 bases at J, with 11 bases in the middle. The CDR3 spans 13 residues. CDR3 sequence (DNA): TGCAGTGCTAGTAGGACAGCCTACTATGGCTACACCTTC. The encoded protein is CSASRTAYYGYTF.

The V call is TRBV6-5, the J call TRBJ2-3; 12 bases are shared with TRBD2. With V trimmed by 3 bases and J by 4 bases, 5 bases remained unmatched. The germline CDR1 and CDR2 sequences are MNHEY and SVGAGI. CDR3 length equals 16 residues. Here the CDR3 reads CASSYRLAGVADTQYF. CDR3 bases: TGTGCCAGCAGTTATCGACTAGCGGGGGTGGCAGATACGCAGTATTTT.

This clonotype was counted a few times. The chain has TRBV5-1 and TRBJ2-1; D gene ambiguous. The CDR3 covers 12 residues. V was clipped by 4 bases and J by 5 bases, with 7 bases between them. Germline CDR1 SGHRS, CDR2 YFSETQ. Here the CDR3 reads CASSRPDNEQFF. The CDR3 DNA reads as TGCGCCAGCAGCCGACCTGACAATGAGCAGTTCTTC.